A selection of T cell receptor beta chains follows, all from one sample in a study of blood T cell repertoires in COVID-19. Generated by immunoSEQ multiplex PCR, the TCRdb table keeps only in-frame clones and is missing some. The table includes 60,000 to 65,000 clones, about 78% detected once. Source material: peripheral blood. Receptors were obtained from an elderly woman with acute or convalescent COVID-19. Both conserved end residues are part of each CDR3. D genes are given only for firm matches. Size values are once, few and many counts, or a class for expanded clones, and some rows have none.

J,D,V,size,CDR3,DNA
TRBJ2-1,.,TRBV4-2,.,CASSQGANGRPYNEQFF,TGTGCCAGCAGCCAGGGGGCTAACGGGAGGCCCTACAATGAGCAGTTCTTC
TRBJ2-7,TRBD1,TRBV28,.,CASSSADRAHEQYF,TGTGCCAGCAGTTCTGCGGACAGGGCTCACGAGCAGTACTTC
TRBJ1-1,TRBD1,TRBV28,.,CASRFSGTGNTEAFF,TGTGCCAGCAGATTTTCCGGGACAGGGAACACTGAAGCTTTCTTT
TRBJ2-1,.,TRBV2,few,CASNFDTYNEQFF,TGTGCCAGCAATTTCGACACATACAATGAGCAGTTCTTC
TRBJ2-5,TRBD2,TRBV5-4,.,CASSLGEGRETQYF,TGTGCCAGCAGCTTGGGGGAGGGCCGGGAGACCCAGTACTTC
TRBJ1-5,.,TRBV14,.,CASSLYSNQPQHF,TGTGCCAGCAGCCTTTATAGCAATCAGCCCCAGCATTTT
TRBJ2-7,TRBD2,TRBV6-2/TRBV6-3,.,CASNPRVGGDEQYF,TGTGCCAGCAACCCCCGCGTGGGGGGGGACGAGCAGTACTTC
TRBJ2-1,.,TRBV5-1,.,CASSLGGASLNEQFF,TGCGCCAGCAGCTTGGGGGGCGCGTCTTTAAATGAGCAGTTCTTC
TRBJ1-2,.,TRBV7-9,.,CASSSFRTADYGYTF,TGTGCCAGCAGCTCCTTCAGGACAGCGGATTATGGCTACACCTTC
TRBJ1-1,.,TRBV15,.,CATSRAGGTEAFF,TGTGCCACCAGCAGAGCCGGGGGGACTGAAGCTTTCTTT
TRBJ2-2,.,TRBV2,.,CATEGERAGLTGELFF,TGTGCCACCGAGGGGGAACGAGCGGGACTCACCGGGGAGCTGTTTTTT
TRBJ1-4,.,TRBV28,few,CASRQNSGTNEKLFF,TGTGCCAGCAGACAGAACTCCGGTACTAATGAAAAACTGTTTTTT
TRBJ2-3,TRBD2,TRBV5-4,.,CASSLRASGRGDTQYF,TGTGCCAGCAGCCTCCGGGCTAGCGGGAGGGGAGATACGCAGTATTTT
TRBJ2-3,.,TRBV2,.,CASSGHRESTDTQYF,TGTGCCAGCAGTGGTCACAGGGAAAGCACAGATACGCAGTATTTT
TRBJ1-5,TRBD1,TRBV6-5,.,CASRRGTGGNQPQHF,TGTGCCAGCAGGCGCGGGACAGGGGGCAATCAGCCCCAGCATTTT
TRBJ2-3,TRBD2,TRBV28,.,CASSPHLAGSTDTQYF,TGTGCCAGCAGTCCACACTTAGCGGGATCCACAGATACGCAGTATTTT
TRBJ1-2,.,TRBV4-1,few,CASSQAQGNYGYTF,TGCGCCAGCAGCCAAGCGCAGGGGAACTATGGCTACACCTTC
TRBJ2-1,TRBD2,TRBV10-3,few,CAIMRGGSYNEQFF,TGTGCCATCATGCGCGGGGGCTCCTACAATGAGCAGTTCTTC
TRBJ2-1,TRBD1,TRBV4-2,.,CASSQPQGHEQFF,TGTGCCAGCAGCCAGCCACAGGGGCATGAGCAGTTCTTC
TRBJ2-7,.,TRBV6-2/TRBV6-3,.,CASSQLLSIGRYF,TGTGCCAGCAGTCAATTACTGTCCATTGGGCGGTACTTC
TRBJ1-2,TRBD1,TRBV2,.,CASSLQGSRVGGYTF,TGTGCCAGCAGCCTACAGGGGTCTAGAGTGGGTGGCTACACCTTC
TRBJ1-1,.,TRBV11-3,few,CASSLSHLNTEAFF,TGTGCCAGCAGCTTATCACACCTGAACACTGAAGCTTTCTTT
TRBJ1-2,.,TRBV5-6,.,CASSLEQGYGYTF,TGTGCCAGCAGCTTGGAACAGGGCTATGGCTACACCTTC
TRBJ2-7,TRBD1,TRBV18,.,CASSPRQGTYEQYF,TGTGCCAGCTCACCAAGACAGGGAACCTACGAGCAGTACTTC
TRBJ2-1,.,TRBV30,many,CAWRGSGSYNEQFF,TGTGCCTGGAGGGGTAGCGGCTCCTACAATGAGCAGTTCTTC
TRBJ1-2,.,TRBV11-2,once,CASSLESRVANYGYTF,TGTGCCAGCAGCTTAGAGTCCCGGGTAGCTAACTATGGCTACACCTTC
TRBJ2-1,TRBD1,TRBV7-8,.,CASRETGPNEQFF,TGTGCCAGCAGGGAGACAGGGCCTAATGAGCAGTTCTTC
TRBJ2-7,.,TRBV6-5,few,CASSDVGIASEQYF,TGTGCCAGCTCCGATGTCGGGATCGCGAGCGAGCAGTACTTC
TRBJ1-5,.,TRBV28,.,CASSFQSGMGNQPQHF,TGTGCCAGCAGTTTTCAGTCGGGGATGGGGAATCAGCCCCAGCATTTT
TRBJ2-7,.,TRBV7-2,few,CASSLRGNSYEQYF,TGTGCCAGCAGCTTACGAGGCAACTCCTACGAGCAGTACTTC
TRBJ1-1,TRBD1,TRBV19,.,CASSIGATGGDAFF,TGTGCCAGTAGTATCGGTGCAACAGGGGGCGATGCTTTCTTT
TRBJ1-2,TRBD1,TRBV28,.,CASRPGQGYGYTF,TGTGCCAGCAGACCGGGACAGGGTTATGGCTACACCTTC
TRBJ2-5,TRBD1,TRBV6-2/TRBV6-3,.,CASSATGTGTETQYF,TGTGCCAGCAGTGCAACCGGGACAGGGACGGAGACCCAGTACTTC
TRBJ2-7,TRBD2,TRBV10-3,.,CAIRGGGAGDFSEQYF,TGTGCCATCAGAGGCGGGGGGGCAGGGGATTTCTCCGAGCAGTACTTC
TRBJ1-6,.,TRBV6-1,.,CASSEAGHRGGYNSPLHF,TGTGCCAGCAGTGAAGCGGGTCATCGGGGGGGGTATAATTCACCCCTCCACTTT
TRBJ1-2,TRBD1,TRBV7-2,.,CASSPDRLNYGYTF,TGTGCCAGCAGCCCGGACAGGCTTAACTATGGCTACACCTTC
TRBJ2-5,.,TRBV3-1/TRBV3-2,.,CASSHTSQETQYF,TGTGCCAGCAGCCATACTTCCCAAGAGACCCAGTACTTC
TRBJ2-5,TRBD1,TRBV5-1,.,CASSDRDRAPRETQYF,TGCGCCAGCAGCGACCGGGACAGGGCACCTAGGGAGACCCAGTACTTC
TRBJ1-6,.,TRBV6-2/TRBV6-3,.,CASSYYSQSPLHF,TGTGCCAGCAGTTACTACAGCCAATCACCCCTCCACTTT
TRBJ1-2,.,TRBV24-1,.,CATWQINYGYTF,TGTGCCACGTGGCAAATTAACTATGGCTACACCTTC
TRBJ2-2,TRBD2,TRBV5-8,.,CASSLVSSGSNTGELFF,TGTGCCAGCAGCTTGGTGTCTAGCGGGTCCAACACCGGGGAGCTGTTTTTT
TRBJ1-6,.,TRBV28,medium-sized,CASSPTGLNSSPLHF,TGTGCCAGCAGCCCGACAGGTTTAAACAGTTCACCCCTCCACTTT
TRBJ2-5,.,TRBV11-3,.,CASSFRGQETQYF,TGTGCCAGCAGCTTTCGGGGCCAAGAGACCCAGTACTTC